This T cell receptor (beta chain) was sequenced during a study of blood T cells in healthy people across ages. Combining a sample-barcoded 5' primer with a J-beta primer mix, a second PCR ran for roughly 6 to 12 cycles. MiXCR, applied by TCRdb to the 5' RACE reads, yields one record per CDR3 protein. The sample has around 1,000,000 distinct CDR3 sequences, around two fifths seen once; the top ten hold around 13%. With respect to this clonotype: The antigen remains undetermined.

Study results and caveats: Investigators treated diversity estimates from one million T cells as underestimates. Roughly linear declines in TCR beta diversity per million T cells occurred with age. Long-lived donors carried more naive CD4+ cells and greater diversity than aged donors.

Total RNA, at least 6 micrograms per sample, came from PBMCs. The germline CDR1 and CDR2 sequences are DFQATT and SNEGSKA (reference sequence). V lost 1 base and J 5 bases, leaving 18 bases between the germline ends. This CDR3 region has 16 residues. The TCR was taken from a man between 18 and 29 years old in good health. This sequence joins TRBV20-1 and TRBJ2-1; a weak D match, TRBD2 (6 bases). Sequenced material: blood. This chain's CDR3 is CSARVLAAFSDNEQFF. The DNA for the CDR3 is TGCAGTGCTAGAGTACTAGCCGCGTTTTCCGACAATGAGCAGTTCTTC.